This T cell receptor beta chain was sequenced in a study of tumor-infiltrating lymphocytes in primary liver carcinoma. Starting material of roughly 550 ng total RNA yielded TCR beta cDNA via a constant-region primer. The TCR beta library was amplified through three nested multiplex PCR rounds in a modified ARM-PCR procedure. Amplification in the first two PCR rounds was performed using TRBV1-TRBV30 forward primers and a C-beta reverse primer for approximately 10 cycles each. MiXCR was run by TCRdb on the multiplex PCR reads, yielding one entry per CDR3 protein. The profile covers some 180,000 distinct CDR3 sequences, with 60% appearing a single time and 72% taken by the ten largest. The V end lost 8 bases, the J end lost 1 base, and 14 bases lay between the germline ends. This CDR3 spans 14 amino acids. The germline gives CDR1 MGHRA, CDR2 YSYEKL. RNA was extracted from whole blood without cell sorting, alongside germline DNA.

The V gene is TRBV4-1, the J gene TRBJ1-1, with D possibly matching TRBD1 (6 bases). Sample: peripheral blood. This TCR was sampled from a man aged 40-49 years with primary liver carcinoma and hepatitis B virus infection. The CDR3 region has the DNA TGCGCCAGCGGGGAGGGGGGCGCGAACACTGAAGCTTTCTTT. Encoded protein: CASGEGGANTEAFF.